This entry is about one T cell receptor beta chain. The antigen is unknown. Here immunoSEQ multiplex PCR was the method, and the copy in TCRdb shows in-frame clones only, minus some. This sample has 20,000 to 30,000 clones; roughly 79% occur once, and the top ten carry around a fifth. This specimen belongs to a study of PD-1 blockade in classical Hodgkin lymphoma. Overall study findings and caveats: Baseline diversity in complete responders resembled that of newly diagnosed patients. Newly diagnosed patients reportedly trailed healthy donors in baseline TCR diversity.

All the patients suffered relapse after autologous stem cell transplantation, and brentuximab vedotin exposure differed. Reported best responses ranged across complete response, partial response or progressive disease. This CDR3 has 15 residues. Trimming pared 0 bases from V and 3 bases from J, leaving 7 bases between. CDR1 SGHRS and CDR2 YFSETQ come from the germline V gene. Here the sequenced sample was peripheral blood mononuclear cells (PBMCs), taken before the second cycle of nivolumab. The TCR sequence derives from a human donor with classical Hodgkin lymphoma. The chain carries TRBV5-1 and TRBJ1-6; D call uncertain. CDR3 loop: CASSLGENYNSPLHF. The CDR3 region has the DNA TGCGCCAGCAGCTTGGGAGAGAACTATAATTCACCCCTCCACTTT.